The 11 T cell receptor beta chains below were found in one sample sequenced in a study of shared clonotypes between healthy human individuals. Clones were sequenced by immunoSEQ multiplex PCR, and TCRdb holds only the in-frame ones, with some missing. The profile shows about 670,000 clones, 72% of them singletons. The material sequenced was memory CD4+ T cells sorted from blood. Subset noted: CD45RA-negative fraction. The receptors were sampled from a woman aged 30 to 39 in good health.

The chain employs TRBV28 and TRBJ1-3; TRBD1 might be the D (6 bases). Germline-derived CDR1 and CDR2 are MDHEN and SYDVKM. The CDR3 has 13 amino acids. V gave up 3 bases and J gave up 8 bases, with 11 bases separating them. CDR3 sequence (DNA): TGTGCCAGCAGTTTGACAGGTCGAGACACCATATATTTT. This sequence encodes CASSLTGRDTIYF.

This chain connects TRBV4-2 to TRBJ2-1; 11 nucleotides line up with TRBD1. Germline values: CDR1 LGHNA, CDR2 YNFKEQ. Trimming took 1 base from V and 2 from J; bases not matched to a gene: 1. The CDR3 length is 16 residues. The CDR3 sequence is CASSQGGQGAYNEQFF. In nucleotides, the CDR3 is TGTGCCAGCAGCCAAGGGGGACAGGGGGCCTACAATGAGCAGTTCTTC.

The V and J genes are TRBV5-6 and TRBJ2-5; 9 positions agree with TRBD2. The CDR3 totals 15 residues. From germline, CDR1 is SGHDT and CDR2 YYEEEE. J lost 4 bases, V lost 4 bases, and 8 bases had no gene match. The CDR3: CASSRRTSVLETQYF. DNA for the CDR3: TGTGCCAGCAGCCGCCGGACTAGCGTCCTAGAGACCCAGTACTTC.

The V call is TRBV9, the J call TRBJ2-3; D unresolved. V was trimmed by 0 bases and J by 0 bases, leaving 8 bases between them. This CDR3 has 15 residues. In germline, CDR1 is SGDLS, CDR2 YYNGEE. CDR3 sequence reads: CASSVGAPSTDTQYF. CDR3 nucleotides: TGTGCCAGCAGCGTAGGGGCCCCTAGCACAGATACGCAGTATTTT.

This chain connects TRBV11-2 to TRBJ1-5; no definite D call. V lost 5 bases, J lost 1 base, and 12 bases lay in between. This CDR3 region has 15 residues. Germline CDR1 reads SGHAT; CDR2 reads FQNNGV. CDR3 DNA: TGTGCCAGCAGCCTTAGCCACCTCAGCAATCAGCCCCAGCATTTT. Its translation is CASSLSHLSNQPQHF.

The chain joins TRBV6-6 to TRBJ2-7; D possibly corresponds to TRBD1 (6 bases). Germline CDR1 is MNHNY and CDR2 is SVGAGI (reference sequence). V was cut by 7 bases and J by 4 bases, with 17 bases left in between. CDR3 length equals 14 residues. CDR3 sequence (DNA): TGTGCCAGCACTACAGGGTCAGGAGCGTACGAGCAGTACTTC. It specifies CASTTGSGAYEQYF.

The chain links TRBV5-1 to TRBJ1-1; TRBD1 might be the D (6 bases). CDR3 size: 15 residues. V was clipped by 3 bases and J by 5 bases, with 17 bases between them. Germline CDR1 is SGHRS and CDR2 is YFSETQ. CDR3 in DNA: TGCGCCAGCAGCTCCCAGACAGGAGCGGTGACTGAAGCTTTCTTT. Protein: CASSSQTGAVTEAFF.

This clone was recorded only once. The rearrangement joins TRBV13 to TRBJ1-1, with D hard to call. CDR3 length: 13 residues. The V gene's germline CDR1 is PRHDT and CDR2 FYEKMQ (reference sequence). Trimming removed 5 bases at V and 2 bases at J, with 9 bases between. Written as DNA, the CDR3 is TGTGCCAGCAGCCCATACAGAAACACTGAAGCTTTCTTT. Residues: CASSPYRNTEAFF.

As regards this clone: The same CDR3 is also encoded by other DNA sequences in this sample. The chain combines TRBV30 with TRBJ2-3, with unresolved D. CDR1 is GTSNPN, CDR2 SVGIG, per germline (reference sequence). Trimming took off 0 bases at V and 4 bases at J, with 8 bases between the two ends. The CDR3 length is 13 residues. CDR3 coding DNA: TGTGCCTGGAGTGTAAAGGGCGCAGATACGCAGTATTTT. This encodes CAWSVKGADTQYF.

The CDR3 reads CASSLHAGNQPQHF. The DNA of the CDR3 is TGTGCCAGCAGTTTACATGCGGGGAATCAGCCCCAGCATTTT. The rearrangement uses TRBV28 and TRBJ1-5; unclear D gene. V shed 2 bases and J shed 4 bases, with 9 bases lying between them. The CDR3 totals 14 residues. Germline CDR1 reads MDHEN; CDR2 reads SYDVKM.

V gene TRBV11-2 combines with J gene TRBJ2-3, with 8 bases aligning to TRBD1. There are 16 residues in the CDR3. CDR1 is SGHAT, CDR2 FQNNGV, per germline. V was pared by 1 base and J by 2 bases, with 5 bases of the junction left unmatched. The CDR3, as DNA: TGTGCCAGCAGCTTAGGCCCGGGACAGGTCACAGATACGCAGTATTTT. Its translation is CASSLGPGQVTDTQYF.